The 26 T cell receptor beta chains below all came from one sample that was sequenced in a study of ipilimumab plus nivolumab after autologous stem cell transplantation. Clones were read by immunoSEQ multiplex PCR, and TCRdb kept only the in-frame ones, dropping some. Of approximately 80,000 clones in the sample, about 83% were seen once. The source material was PBMCs, sampled in a trial of ipilimumab plus nivolumab as post-transplant consolidation. These receptors were taken from a male donor with diffuse large B-cell lymphoma.

The CDR3 here is CASSLVWGQNYEQYF. In nucleotides, the CDR3 is TGCGCCAGCAGCTTAGTGTGGGGACAAAACTACGAGCAGTACTTC. The V gene is TRBV5-1, the J gene TRBJ2-7; the D gene is possibly TRBD1 (6 bases). V lost 2 bases, J lost 3 bases, and 15 bases lay in between. The CDR3 covers 15 residues. Germline V gene lookup returns CDR1 SGHRS and CDR2 YFSETQ. Complete variable domain (other parts from reference TRBV5-1 and TRBJ2-7): KAGVTQTPRYLIKTRGQQVTLSCSPISGHRSVSWYQQTPGQGLQFLFEYFSETQRNKGNFPGRFSGRQFSNSRSEMNVSTLELGDSALYLCASSLVWGQNYEQYFGPGTRLTVT.

V usage is TRBV5-1 and J usage is TRBJ2-7; 7 positions agree with TRBD1. The ends lost 4 bases at V and 3 bases at J; junction bases unmatched: 7. Germline V lookup: CDR1 SGHRS, CDR2 YFSETQ. The CDR3 is made up of 14 amino acids. The CDR3: CASSPLGQVYEQYF. In nucleotides, the CDR3 is TGCGCCAGCAGCCCCCTCGGACAGGTCTACGAGCAGTACTTC.

The chain is built from TRBV4-3 and TRBJ2-1; a possible D gene is TRBD2 (5 bases). The CDR3 consists of 13 residues. Germline loops: CDR1 LGHNA, CDR2 YSLEER. V dropped 5 bases and J dropped 10 bases, with 15 bases sitting between them. The CDR3 nucleotides read TGCGCCAGCAGCACCCGGGTGGGGAGAGAGCAGTTCTTC. Its translation: CASSTRVGREQFF.

The genes are TRBV6-6 and TRBJ2-6; either TRBD1 or TRBD2 may fit D (5 bases each). Germline V gene sequence: CDR1 MNHNY, CDR2 SVGAGI (reference sequence). V lost 10 bases and J 4 bases, leaving 20 bases between the germline ends. This CDR3 has 16 amino acids. The CDR3 DNA reads as TGTGCCATCGGGGCAGGGTGGTCTTCAGGGGCCAACGTCCTGACTTTC. Translation: CAIGAGWSSGANVLTF.

The chain uses TRBV5-5 and TRBJ1-3; D remains unclear. Trimming stripped 6 bases from V and 5 bases from J, with 18 bases between. The length of the CDR3 is 15 residues. Per germline, CDR1 SGHKS and CDR2 YYEKEE (reference sequence). CDR3 loop: CASTQTGRGRNTIYF. In DNA, the CDR3 is TGTGCCAGCACCCAAACGGGCCGCGGTAGAAACACCATATATTTT.

The chain is built from TRBV5-4 and TRBJ2-7; unclear D gene. Germline assignment: CDR1 SGHNT and CDR2 YYREEE (reference sequence). The CDR3 covers 13 residues. V shed 4 bases and J shed 5 bases, with 13 bases lying between them. The CDR3 bases are TGTGCCAGCAGCGCACCTGGGAACCACGAGCAGTACTTC. Its translation: CASSAPGNHEQYF.

The gene calls are TRBV30 and TRBJ2-2, with D tentatively TRBD2 (6 bases). Trimming shortened V by 3 bases and J by 2 bases, and 10 bases separated the two germline ends. This CDR3 has 14 residues. CDR1 is GTSNPN, CDR2 SVGIG, per germline (reference sequence). The CDR3 nucleotides are TGTGCCTGGAGCGGGGGAGTTAACACCGGGGAGCTGTTTTTT. This gives the protein CAWSGGVNTGELFF.

This sequence joins TRBV7-2 and TRBJ1-5, with TRBD1 matching 12 bases. The V and J ends lost 5 bases and 7 bases, in that order; junction bases with no gene match: 12. Per germline, CDR1 SGHTA and CDR2 FQGNSA. The CDR3 length is 17 residues. The chain's CDR3 is CASSKGWDRGHGQPQHF. The CDR3 coding sequence is TGTGCCAGCAGCAAAGGATGGGACAGGGGGCATGGGCAGCCCCAGCATTTT.

The rearrangement links TRBV4-2 to TRBJ1-6; 7 bases align to TRBD1. The CDR3 contains 18 residues. Germline values: CDR1 LGHNA, CDR2 YNFKEQ. Trimming took 3 bases from V and 2 from J; bases not matched to a gene: 10. CDR3 bases: TGTGCCAGCAGCCAGTCCTCCCCCGGGACAGCCTATAATTCACCCCTCCACTTT. Protein sequence: CASSQSSPGTAYNSPLHF.

The chain combines TRBV9 with TRBJ1-3; D not resolved. The ends were cut back, 0 bases at V and 1 base at J, with 5 bases in the middle. The CDR3 contains 14 residues. Looked up from germline, CDR1 is SGDLS and CDR2 is YYNGEE. For the CDR3, the DNA is TGTGCCAGCAGCGTAGACCTTTCTGGAAACACCATATATTTT. It translates to CASSVDLSGNTIYF.

The chain carries TRBV27 and TRBJ2-7, with 8 bases aligning to TRBD2. Germline-derived CDR1 and CDR2 are MNHEY and SMNVEV (reference sequence). The CDR3 length is 14 residues. Trimming cost V 6 bases and J 4 bases; bases outside gene matches: 8. The CDR3 loop reads CASRGLGRQYEQYF. Written as DNA, the CDR3 is TGTGCCAGCAGGGGACTAGGAAGGCAATACGAGCAGTACTTC.

The rearrangement joins TRBV29-1 to TRBJ1-1, with 9 positions matching TRBD1. Trimming at V came to 4 bases and at J to 7 bases, leaving 7 bases not matched to a gene. The CDR3 is made up of 13 amino acids. Germline V gene lookup returns CDR1 SQVTM and CDR2 ANQGSEA. The CDR3 loop is CSVGEQGASEAFF. The CDR3 DNA reads TGCAGCGTTGGAGAACAGGGGGCAAGTGAAGCTTTCTTT. Combining the CDR3 with reference TRBV29-1 and TRBJ1-1 gives the whole variable domain SAVISQKPSRDICQRGTSLTIQCQVDSQVTMMFWYRQQPGQSLTLIATANQGSEATYESGFVIDKFPISRPNLTFSTLTVSNMSPEDSSIYLCSVGEQGASEAFFGQGTRLTVV.

V is TRBV7-7 and J is TRBJ2-5; D unclear. V was trimmed by 1 base and J by 4 bases, leaving 13 bases between them. CDR1 SSHAT and CDR2 FNYEAQ come from the germline V gene (reference sequence). This CDR3 region has 15 residues. DNA of the CDR3: TGTGCCAGCAGCTTAGGGGCAGACCCAGGAGAGACCCAGTACTTC. It encodes CASSLGADPGETQYF.

J is TRBJ2-5 and V is TRBV19, with D perhaps being TRBD1 or TRBD2 (5 bases each). V shed 6 bases and J shed 1 base, with 15 bases lying between them. Looked up from germline, CDR1 is LNHDA and CDR2 is SQIVND (reference sequence). This CDR3 contains 15 residues. This CDR3 is CASRIRETVQETQYF. CDR3 sequence (DNA): TGTGCCAGTAGAATCAGGGAGACCGTCCAAGAGACCCAGTACTTC.

The V and J genes are TRBV6-5 and TRBJ1-6, with D unclear. Trimming stripped 0 bases from V and 0 bases from J, with 6 bases between. CDR3 length: 16 amino acids. Germline loops: CDR1 MNHEY, CDR2 SVGAGI. The CDR3 here is CASSYSSSSYNSPLHF. DNA of the CDR3: TGTGCCAGCAGTTACTCGAGCAGCTCCTATAATTCACCCCTCCACTTT.

J is TRBJ2-1 and V is TRBV7-2, with TRBD2 identical over 10 bases. This CDR3 comprises 16 residues. CDR1 is SGHTA and CDR2 is FQGNSA in the germline V gene. V shed 5 bases and J 9 bases; nucleotides not matched to a gene: 13. In DNA form, the CDR3 reads TGTGCCAGCAGCCCCGCTAGCGGGGGCCCTGGGGCTGAGCAGTTCTTC. The encoded protein is CASSPASGGPGAEQFF.

V is TRBV11-1 and J is TRBJ2-1, with D maybe TRBD1 (5 bases). The germline V gene encodes CDR1 SGHAT and CDR2 FQDESV (reference sequence). The CDR3 totals 16 residues. The V end was cut by 5 bases, the J end by 1 base, with 15 bases between. The CDR3 sequence: CASSPRGRGSYNEQFF. The CDR3 DNA sequence: TGTGCCAGCAGCCCCCGTGGTAGGGGTTCCTACAATGAGCAGTTCTTC. The entire variable domain, with the rest obtained from reference TRBV11-1 and TRBJ2-1, is as follows: EAEVAQSPRYKITEKSQAVAFWCDPISGHATLYWYRQILGQGPELLVQFQDESVVDDSQLPKDRFSAERLKGVDSTLKIQPAELGDSAMYLCASSPRGRGSYNEQFFGPGTRLTVL.

The rearrangement links TRBV13 to TRBJ2-3; 8 nucleotides match TRBD2. CDR3 length: 16 amino acids. CDR1 and CDR2 (germline): PRHDT, FYEKMQ (reference sequence). V lost 5 bases and J lost 0; bases outside the gene matches: 7. Here the CDR3 reads CASSPTSGYSTDTQYF. Here the CDR3 DNA reads TGTGCCAGCAGCCCCACTAGCGGATATAGCACAGATACGCAGTATTTT.

The chain is built from TRBV5-1 and TRBJ2-2; D not certain. With 0 bases removed from V and 3 bases from J, the gap between germline ends came to 6 bases. CDR1 is SGHRS and CDR2 is YFSETQ in the germline V gene. The CDR3 is 14 residues long. CDR3: CASSLESYTGELFF. The CDR3 DNA is TGCGCCAGCAGCTTGGAGTCCTACACCGGGGAGCTGTTTTTT.

This clone was recorded once. The chain carries TRBV6-5 and TRBJ1-2; maybe TRBD1 (5 bases). This CDR3 contains 14 residues. Trimming took 3 bases from V and 5 from J, leaving 13 bases between them. Germline V gives CDR1 MNHEY, CDR2 SVGAGI. CDR3 in amino acids: CASSYSGVDYGYTF. DNA of the CDR3: TGTGCCAGCAGTTATTCGGGGGTGGATTATGGCTACACCTTC.

This clone occurred a few times. The J gene is TRBJ1-6, the V gene TRBV7-2, with 9 nucleotides matching TRBD1. This CDR3 is built from 15 residues. Germline V gives CDR1 SGHTA, CDR2 FQGNSA. Trimming removed 5 bases from V and 7 bases from J; junction bases left unmatched: 6. The CDR3 loop reads CASSGGQGRNSPLHF. CDR3 sequence (DNA): TGTGCCAGCAGCGGAGGACAGGGGAGAAATTCACCCCTCCACTTT.

This clone was found a few times. V and J are TRBV11-2 and TRBJ2-2; the match to TRBD2 covers 8 bases. Per germline, CDR1 SGHAT and CDR2 FQNNGV. The J segment lost 1 base and the V segment lost 2 bases, leaving 3 bases of the junction unmatched. The CDR3 is 16 amino acids. The CDR3 nucleotides are TGTGCCAGCAGCTTATTGGCGGGGGGGAACACCGGGGAGCTGTTTTTT. This gives the protein CASSLLAGGNTGELFF.

The chain joins TRBV7-8 to TRBJ1-3; no reliable D call. The CDR3 loop spans 13 amino acids. Trimming left V 0 bases short and J 4 bases short, with 4 bases between. In germline, CDR1 is SGHVS, CDR2 FQNEAQ. CDR3 sequence reads: CASSLAWGNTIYF. CDR3 bases: TGTGCCAGCAGCTTAGCGTGGGGAAACACCATATATTTT. The whole variable domain, filled in from reference TRBV7-8 and TRBJ1-3, reads GAGVSQSPRYKVAKRGQDVALRCDPISGHVSLFWYQQALGQGPEFLTYFQNEAQLDKSGLPSDRFFAERPEGSVSTLKIQRTQQEDSAVYLCASSLAWGNTIYFGEGSWLTVV.

In its sample, this clone was seen a few times. The rearrangement joins TRBV19 to TRBJ1-5; D gene unclear. Germline V gene data show CDR1 as LNHDA and CDR2 as SQIVND (reference sequence). Trimming pared 6 bases from V and 2 bases from J, leaving 14 bases between. The CDR3 sequence is 15 residues long. As DNA, the CDR3 is TGTGCCAGTAGGCCGACCAGTGCGGGCAATCAGCCCCAGCATTTT. This gives the protein CASRPTSAGNQPQHF.

The genes are TRBV6-6 and TRBJ2-1, with 8 bases identical to TRBD2. CDR3 size: 14 residues. The junction had 10 bases not matched to a gene; V was cut back by 7 bases and J by 8 bases. CDR1 MNHNY and CDR2 SVGAGI come from the germline V gene (reference sequence). CDR3 nucleotide sequence: TGTGCCAGCATGGAGACTAGCGACGTCTATGAGCAGTTCTTC. The encoded protein is CASMETSDVYEQFF.

The chain is built from TRBV2 and TRBJ2-3; D perhaps matches TRBD2 (5 bases). V was clipped by 1 base and J by 3 bases, with 8 bases between them. CDR3 length equals 14 residues. From germline, CDR1 is SNHLY and CDR2 FYNNEI. In nucleotides, the CDR3 is TGTGCCAGCAGTGAAGTTCGGGGAACAGATACGCAGTATTTT. This codes for CASSEVRGTDTQYF.